The subject of this entry is one T cell receptor (beta chain). This sample was taken from a study of blood T cell repertoires in COVID-19. Overall study context: The United States, Italy and Spain supplied acute and convalescent COVID-19 samples. PBMCs, B-cell-depleted T cells, or T cells were the source of the cDNA or gDNA that made up the material.

Authors' analysis steps: Quantification of nucleated cells was approximated via reference gene primer amplification. Clones were read by immunoSEQ multiplex PCR, and TCRdb kept only the in-frame ones, dropping some. That table supplies the V and J calls and clone size; D and trimming were determined from the DNA. The sample has about 200,000 clones, around four fifths seen once; the top ten hold about 5.1%. This CDR3 has 20 amino acids. Germline V lookup: CDR1 SGDLS, CDR2 YYNGEE. Losses at the gene ends were 0 bases for V and 8 bases for J; bases not matched to a gene: 15. The gene calls are TRBV9 and TRBJ2-3; 16 nucleotides agree with TRBD2. This clonotype originated in a woman in her seventies with active or convalescent COVID-19. The sequenced material came from peripheral blood. This CDR3 is CASSVEGGLAGGSGAITQYF. The CDR3 coding sequence is TGTGCCAGCAGCGTAGAAGGGGGACTAGCGGGAGGGTCGGGAGCGATTACGCAGTATTTT.